These 10 T cell receptor beta chains originate from one sample sequenced in a study of OX40 agonist ivuxolimab in advanced cancers. To prepare the library, the immunoSEQ multiplex PCR assay was applied. The table comes from immuneACCESS by way of TCRdb, which keeps in-frame sequences with V and J called. Part of the clones is missing from these tables; in studies checked, under half for an unresolved V gene and the rest for unknown reasons. The sample profile shows some 63,000 clones; about 90% of them were found once. Over 5% of the sample lies in the top ten. The sequenced sample was CD4+ or CD8+ T cells sorted from blood, obtained in a trial of the OX40 agonist ivuxolimab. These TCRs come from an adult with an advanced solid tumor such as melanoma, head and neck, liver or kidney cancer.

This clone was found once. The chain has TRBV28 and TRBJ2-1; the D gene is possibly TRBD2 (6 bases). Deletions cut 5 bases from V and 6 bases from J, with 14 bases between. The CDR3 is 14 residues long. CDR1 and CDR2 from the germline V gene are MDHEN and SYDVKM. CDR3: CASSASVTINEQFF. DNA of the CDR3: TGTGCCAGCAGTGCTAGCGTTACAATCAATGAGCAGTTCTTC.

The V gene is TRBV10-1, the J gene TRBJ1-5, with D possibly being TRBD1 (5 bases). CDR3 length: 16 residues. The V end lost 4 bases, the J end lost 2 bases, and 15 bases lay between the germline ends. The germline V gene has CDR1 WNHNN and CDR2 SYGVQD (reference sequence). The CDR3 bases are TGCGCCAGCAGTGCACCTCCAGACAGTGGCAATCAGCCCCAGCATTTT. Translated, it gives CASSAPPDSGNQPQHF.

The rearrangement uses TRBV14 and TRBJ2-3; the D is unclear. The V gene's germline CDR1 is SGHDN and CDR2 FVKESK. V was clipped by 3 bases and J by 0 bases, with 16 bases between them. The CDR3 is 17 residues long. The CDR3 loop is CASSQGRILSSTDTQYF. The CDR3 DNA follows: TGTGCCAGCAGCCAGGGCCGTATACTTTCGAGCACAGATACGCAGTATTTT.

This clone was detected only once. The V and J genes are TRBV2 and TRBJ2-1; D call uncertain. CDR1 and CDR2 (germline): SNHLY, FYNNEI. The CDR3 has 14 residues. Between the trimmed V and J ends, which lost 7 bases and 8 bases, there was a span of 18 bases. CDR3 coding DNA: TGTGCCAGCACTCTAGGATCCTCGAAGGATGAGCAGTTCTTC. It yields the protein CASTLGSSKDEQFF.

This clone was found once. The gene calls are TRBV5-1 and TRBJ2-1; D possibly matches TRBD1 or TRBD2 (5 bases each). Between the trimmed V and J ends, which lost 6 bases and 9 bases, there was a span of 19 bases. The CDR3 spans 14 residues. Germline assignment: CDR1 SGHRS and CDR2 YFSETQ. CDR3 sequence: CASTLDQPGGEQFF. Written as DNA, the CDR3 is TGCGCCAGCACTCTCGACCAGCCTGGGGGTGAGCAGTTCTTC.

The chain recombines TRBV29-1 with TRBJ2-1, with TRBD1 matching over 7 bases. The CDR3 contains 12 residues. Germline CDR1 and CDR2: SQVTM and ANQGSEA. The junction had 6 bases not matched to a gene; V was cut back by 6 bases and J by 7 bases. The CDR3 loop reads CSVVTGVNEQFF. In DNA, the CDR3 is TGCAGCGTCGTAACAGGGGTTAATGAGCAGTTCTTC.

The chain couples TRBV5-6 to TRBJ2-7; TRBD1 might be the D (6 bases). The CDR3 loop spans 13 amino acids. With 0 bases removed from V and 7 bases from J, the gap between germline ends came to 11 bases. The germline gives CDR1 SGHDT, CDR2 YYEEEE. In DNA form, the CDR3 reads TGTGCCAGCAGCTTGGGGCAGGGGTTGGAGCAGTACTTC. The encoded protein is CASSLGQGLEQYF. Complete variable domain (other parts from reference TRBV5-6 and TRBJ2-7): DAGVTQSPTHLIKTRGQQVTLRCSPKSGHDTVSWYQQALGQGPQFIFQYYEEEERQRGNFPDRFSGHQFPNYSSELNVNALLLGDSALYLCASSLGQGLEQYFGPGTRLTVT.

V gene TRBV11-2 combines with J gene TRBJ2-7, with 8 positions matching TRBD1. Germline V gene data show CDR1 as SGHAT and CDR2 as FQNNGV. This CDR3 contains 15 residues. The junction had 7 bases not matched to a gene; V was cut back by 0 bases and J by 6 bases. This CDR3 reads CASSLERQGIAEQYF. CDR3 nucleotide sequence: TGTGCCAGCAGCTTAGAGAGACAGGGGATTGCCGAGCAGTACTTC. The full variable domain, rest sourced from reference TRBV11-2 and TRBJ2-7, is EAGVAQSPRYKIIEKRQSVAFWCNPISGHATLYWYQQILGQGPKLLIQFQNNGVVDDSQLPKDRFSAERLKGVDSTLKIQPAKLEDSAVYLCASSLERQGIAEQYFGPGTRLTVT.

Concerning this clone: The identical CDR3 is also encoded by other nucleotide sequences in the sample. The chain combines TRBV5-4 with TRBJ2-7; D assignment may be TRBD1 or TRBD2 (6 bases each). The V end was cut by 1 base, the J end by 1 base, with 9 bases between. The CDR3 spans 14 residues. The V gene's germline CDR1 is SGHNT and CDR2 YYREEE (reference sequence). The CDR3 is CASSLKGGSYEQYF. In nucleotides, the CDR3 is TGTGCCAGCAGCTTGAAAGGGGGGTCCTACGAGCAGTACTTC.

J is TRBJ1-5 and V is TRBV4-1, with D perhaps TRBD1 (5 bases). The V end was cut by 4 bases, the J end by 3 bases, with 13 bases between. Germline CDR1 MGHRA, CDR2 YSYEKL. CDR3 length equals 15 residues. The CDR3 bases are TGCGCCAGCAGCCGGGAAGGGACGGTCAATCAGCCCCAGCATTTT. Amino acid sequence: CASSREGTVNQPQHF.